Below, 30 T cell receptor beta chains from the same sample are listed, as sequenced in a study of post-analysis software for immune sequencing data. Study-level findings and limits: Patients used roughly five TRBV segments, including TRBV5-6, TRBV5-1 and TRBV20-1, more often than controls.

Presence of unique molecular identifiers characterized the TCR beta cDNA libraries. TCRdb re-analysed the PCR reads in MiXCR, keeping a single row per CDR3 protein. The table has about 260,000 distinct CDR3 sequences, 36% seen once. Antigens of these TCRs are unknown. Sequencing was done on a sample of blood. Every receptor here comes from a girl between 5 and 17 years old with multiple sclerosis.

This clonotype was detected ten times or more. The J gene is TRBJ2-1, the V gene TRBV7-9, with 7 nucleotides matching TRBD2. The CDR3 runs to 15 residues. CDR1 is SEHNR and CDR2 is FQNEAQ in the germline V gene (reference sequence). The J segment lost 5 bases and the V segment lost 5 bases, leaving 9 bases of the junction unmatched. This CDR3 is CASSPSQRGNNEQFF. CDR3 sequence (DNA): TGTGCCAGCAGCCCCAGCCAGCGGGGAAACAATGAGCAGTTCTTC.

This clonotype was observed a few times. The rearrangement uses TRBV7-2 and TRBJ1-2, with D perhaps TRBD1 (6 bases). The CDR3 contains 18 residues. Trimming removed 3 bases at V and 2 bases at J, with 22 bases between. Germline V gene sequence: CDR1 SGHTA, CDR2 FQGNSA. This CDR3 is CASSLAPGWDNNNYGYTF. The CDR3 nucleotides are TGTGCCAGCAGCTTGGCACCGGGCTGGGACAACAACAACTATGGCTACACCTTC.

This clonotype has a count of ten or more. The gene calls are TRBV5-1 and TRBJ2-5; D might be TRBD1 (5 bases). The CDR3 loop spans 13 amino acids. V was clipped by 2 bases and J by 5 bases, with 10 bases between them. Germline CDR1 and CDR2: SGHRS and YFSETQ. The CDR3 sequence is CASSFDSRETQYF. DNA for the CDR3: TGCGCCAGCAGCTTCGACAGTCGGGAGACCCAGTACTTC.

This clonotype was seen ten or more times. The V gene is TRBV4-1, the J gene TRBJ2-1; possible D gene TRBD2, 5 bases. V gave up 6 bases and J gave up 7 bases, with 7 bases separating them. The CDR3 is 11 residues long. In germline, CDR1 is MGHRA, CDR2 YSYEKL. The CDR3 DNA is TGCGCCAGCAGGGGAGAAAATGAGCAGTTCTTC. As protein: CASRGENEQFF.

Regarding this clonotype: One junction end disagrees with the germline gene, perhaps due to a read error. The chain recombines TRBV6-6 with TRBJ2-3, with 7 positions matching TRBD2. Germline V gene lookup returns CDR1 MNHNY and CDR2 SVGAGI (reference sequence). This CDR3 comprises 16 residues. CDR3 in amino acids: CAGSYSGGSTTDTQYF. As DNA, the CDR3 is TGTGCCGGCAGTTACTCAGGCGGGAGTACTACAGATACGCAGTATTTT.

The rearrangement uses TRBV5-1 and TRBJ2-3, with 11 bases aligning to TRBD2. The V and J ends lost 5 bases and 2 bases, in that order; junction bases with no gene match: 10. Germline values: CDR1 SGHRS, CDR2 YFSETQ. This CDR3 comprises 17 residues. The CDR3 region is CASRTGTSGLNTDTQYF. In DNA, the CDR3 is TGCGCCAGCAGGACAGGGACTAGCGGTCTTAACACAGATACGCAGTATTTT.

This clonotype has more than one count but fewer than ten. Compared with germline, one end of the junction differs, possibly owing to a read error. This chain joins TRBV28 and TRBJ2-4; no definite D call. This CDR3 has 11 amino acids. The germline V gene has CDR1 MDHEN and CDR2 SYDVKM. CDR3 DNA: TGTGCCGGCAGTTTGGAAAACATTCAGTACTTC. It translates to CAGSLENIQYF.

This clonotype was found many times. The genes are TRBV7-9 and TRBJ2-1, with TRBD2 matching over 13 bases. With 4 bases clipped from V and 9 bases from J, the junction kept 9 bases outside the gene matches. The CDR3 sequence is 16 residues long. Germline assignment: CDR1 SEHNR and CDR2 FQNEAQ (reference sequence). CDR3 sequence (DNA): TGTGCCAGCAGCTCCCGGACTAGCGGGAGTAAGGTTGAGCAGTTCTTC. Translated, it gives CASSSRTSGSKVEQFF. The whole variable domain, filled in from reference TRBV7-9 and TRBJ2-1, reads DTGVSQNPRHKITKRGQNVTFRCDPISEHNRLYWYRQTLGQGPEFLTYFQNEAQLEKSRLLSDRFSAERPKGSFSTLEIQRTEQGDSAMYLCASSSRTSGSKVEQFFGPGTRLTVL.

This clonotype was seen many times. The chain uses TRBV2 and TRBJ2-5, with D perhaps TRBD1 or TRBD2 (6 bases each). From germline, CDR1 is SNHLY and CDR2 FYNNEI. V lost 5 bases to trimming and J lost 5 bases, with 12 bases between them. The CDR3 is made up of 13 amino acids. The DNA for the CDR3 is TGTGCCAGCAGTTCCTTAGGGGGGGAGACCCAGTACTTC. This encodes CASSSLGGETQYF.

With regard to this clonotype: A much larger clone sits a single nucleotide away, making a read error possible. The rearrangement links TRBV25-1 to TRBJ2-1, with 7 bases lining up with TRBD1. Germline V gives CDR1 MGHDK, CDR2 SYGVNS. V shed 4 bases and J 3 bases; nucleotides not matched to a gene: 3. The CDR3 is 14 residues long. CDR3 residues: CASSVDRVYNEQFF. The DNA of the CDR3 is TGTGCCAGCAGTGTAGACAGGGTCTACAATGAGCAGTTCTTC.

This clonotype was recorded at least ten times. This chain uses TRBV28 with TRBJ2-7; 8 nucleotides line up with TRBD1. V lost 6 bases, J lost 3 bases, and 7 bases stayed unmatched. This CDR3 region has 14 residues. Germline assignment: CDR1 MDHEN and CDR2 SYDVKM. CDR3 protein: CASSLTGTGYEQYF. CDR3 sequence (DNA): TGTGCCAGCAGCCTTACGGGGACAGGCTACGAGCAGTACTTC.

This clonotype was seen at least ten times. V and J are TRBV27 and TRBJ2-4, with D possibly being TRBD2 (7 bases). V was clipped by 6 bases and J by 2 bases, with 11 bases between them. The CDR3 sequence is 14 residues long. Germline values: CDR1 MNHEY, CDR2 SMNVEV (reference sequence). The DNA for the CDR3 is TGTGCCAGCAGGAGGGGGGGGACCAAAAACATTCAGTACTTC. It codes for CASRRGGTKNIQYF.

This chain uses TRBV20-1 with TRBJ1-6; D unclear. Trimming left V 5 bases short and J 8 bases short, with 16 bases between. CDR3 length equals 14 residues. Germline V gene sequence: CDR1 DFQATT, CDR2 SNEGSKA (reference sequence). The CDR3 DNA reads TGCAGTGCTGTTTATATGGGATCGGATTCACCCCTCCACTTT. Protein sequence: CSAVYMGSDSPLHF.

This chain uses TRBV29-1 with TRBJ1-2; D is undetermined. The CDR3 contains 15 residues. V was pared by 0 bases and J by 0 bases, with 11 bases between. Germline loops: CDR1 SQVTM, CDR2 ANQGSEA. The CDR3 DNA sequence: TGCAGCGTTGAAGATTCATACAGAGCTAACTATGGCTACACCTTC. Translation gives CSVEDSYRANYGYTF.

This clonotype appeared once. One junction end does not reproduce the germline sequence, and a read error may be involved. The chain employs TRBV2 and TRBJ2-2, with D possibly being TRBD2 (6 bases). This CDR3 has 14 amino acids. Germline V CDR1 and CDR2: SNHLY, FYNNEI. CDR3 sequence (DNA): TGTGCCAGCAGTGAAGCAGCGAACACCGGGGGGCTGTTTTTT. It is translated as CASSEAANTGGLFF.

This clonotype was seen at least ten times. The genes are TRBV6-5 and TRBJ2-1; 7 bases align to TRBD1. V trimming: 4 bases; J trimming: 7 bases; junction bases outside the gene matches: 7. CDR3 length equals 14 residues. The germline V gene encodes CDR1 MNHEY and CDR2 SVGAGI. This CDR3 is CASSFARGINEQFF. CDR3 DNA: TGTGCCAGCAGTTTTGCCAGGGGGATTAATGAGCAGTTCTTC.

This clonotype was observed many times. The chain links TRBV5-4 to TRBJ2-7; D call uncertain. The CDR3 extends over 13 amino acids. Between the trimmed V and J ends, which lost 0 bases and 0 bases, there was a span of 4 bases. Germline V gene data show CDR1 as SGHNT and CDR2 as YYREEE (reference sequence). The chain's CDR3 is CASSLAGSYEQYF. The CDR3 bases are TGTGCCAGCAGCTTGGCAGGCTCCTACGAGCAGTACTTC.

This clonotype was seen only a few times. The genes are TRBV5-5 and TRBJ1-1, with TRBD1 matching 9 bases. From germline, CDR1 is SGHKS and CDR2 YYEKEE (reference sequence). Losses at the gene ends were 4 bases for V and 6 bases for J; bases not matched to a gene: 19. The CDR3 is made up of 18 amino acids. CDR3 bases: TGTGCCAGCAGCCCTGGGGCCCTACAGGGGGCGGTCCACCCTGAAGCTTTCTTT. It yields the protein CASSPGALQGAVHPEAFF.

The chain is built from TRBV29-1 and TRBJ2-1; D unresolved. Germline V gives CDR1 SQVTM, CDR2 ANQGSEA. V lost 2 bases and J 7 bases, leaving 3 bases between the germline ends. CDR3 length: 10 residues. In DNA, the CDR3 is TGCAGCGTTGAACAGAATGAGCAGTTCTTC. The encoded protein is CSVEQNEQFF.

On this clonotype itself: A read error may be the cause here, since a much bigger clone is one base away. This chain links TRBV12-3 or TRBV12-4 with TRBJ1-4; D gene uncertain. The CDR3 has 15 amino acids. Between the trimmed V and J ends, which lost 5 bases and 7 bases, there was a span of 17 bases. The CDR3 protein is CASSGSWVLGEKLFF. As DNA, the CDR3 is TGTGCCAGCAGTGGCTCCTGGGTCCTAGGTGAAAAACTGTTTTTT.

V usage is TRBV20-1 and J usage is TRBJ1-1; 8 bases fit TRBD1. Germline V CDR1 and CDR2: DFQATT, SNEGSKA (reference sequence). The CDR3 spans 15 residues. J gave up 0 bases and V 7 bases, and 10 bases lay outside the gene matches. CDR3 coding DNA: TGCAGTGGGAGACAGGGGAAGAGCATGAACACTGAAGCTTTCTTT. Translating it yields CSGRQGKSMNTEAFF.

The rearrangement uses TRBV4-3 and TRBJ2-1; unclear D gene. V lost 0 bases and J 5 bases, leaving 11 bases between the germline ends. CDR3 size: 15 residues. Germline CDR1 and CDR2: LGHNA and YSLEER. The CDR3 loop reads CASSQDGVGDNEQFF. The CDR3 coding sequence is TGCGCCAGCAGCCAAGATGGGGTGGGTGACAATGAGCAGTTCTTC.

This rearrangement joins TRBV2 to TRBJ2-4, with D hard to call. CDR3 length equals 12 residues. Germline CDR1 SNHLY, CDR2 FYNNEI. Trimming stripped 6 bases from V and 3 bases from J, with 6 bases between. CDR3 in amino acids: CASRGIKNIQYF. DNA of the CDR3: TGTGCCAGCAGGGGGATCAAAAACATTCAGTACTTC.

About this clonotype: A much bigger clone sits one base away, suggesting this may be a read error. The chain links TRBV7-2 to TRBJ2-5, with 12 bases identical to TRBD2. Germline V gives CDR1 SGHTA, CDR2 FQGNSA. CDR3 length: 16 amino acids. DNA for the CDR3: TGTGCCTGCAGCCCCCGACTAGCGGGGGAGCAAGAGACCCAGTACTTC. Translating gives CACSPRLAGEQETQYF.

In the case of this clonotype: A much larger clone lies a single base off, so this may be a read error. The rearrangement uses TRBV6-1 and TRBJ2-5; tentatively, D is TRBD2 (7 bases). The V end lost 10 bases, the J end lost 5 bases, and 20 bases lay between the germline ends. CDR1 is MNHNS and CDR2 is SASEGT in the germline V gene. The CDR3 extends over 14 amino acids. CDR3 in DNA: TGTGCCAACGACTTCTCCGGGGGGCGGGAGACCCAGTACTTC. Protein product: CANDFSGGRETQYF.

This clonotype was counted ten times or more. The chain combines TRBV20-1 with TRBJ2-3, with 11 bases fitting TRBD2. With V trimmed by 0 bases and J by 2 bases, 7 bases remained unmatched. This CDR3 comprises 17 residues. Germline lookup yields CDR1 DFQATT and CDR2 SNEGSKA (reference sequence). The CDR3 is CSARDRLAGGPTDTQYF. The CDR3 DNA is TGCAGTGCTAGAGATCGGCTAGCGGGAGGACCCACAGATACGCAGTATTTT.

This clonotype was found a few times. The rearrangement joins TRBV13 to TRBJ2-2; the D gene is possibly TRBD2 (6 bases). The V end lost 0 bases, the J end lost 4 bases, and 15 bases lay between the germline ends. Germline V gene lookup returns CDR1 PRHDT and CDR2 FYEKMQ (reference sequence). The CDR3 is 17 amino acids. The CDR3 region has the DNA TGTGCCAGCAGCTTAGGCCGGCAGGGAGGCCCCACCGGGGAGCTGTTTTTT. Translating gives CASSLGRQGGPTGELFF.

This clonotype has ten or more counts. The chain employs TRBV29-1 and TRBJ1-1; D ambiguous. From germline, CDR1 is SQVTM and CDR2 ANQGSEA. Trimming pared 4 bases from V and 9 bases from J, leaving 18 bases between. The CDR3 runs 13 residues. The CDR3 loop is CSVVQGGNLKAFF. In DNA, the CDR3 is TGCAGCGTTGTTCAAGGTGGGAACTTGAAAGCTTTCTTT.

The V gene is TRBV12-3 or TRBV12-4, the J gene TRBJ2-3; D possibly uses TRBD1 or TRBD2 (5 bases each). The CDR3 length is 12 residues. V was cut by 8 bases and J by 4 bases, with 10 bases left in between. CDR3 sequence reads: CASARGADTQYF. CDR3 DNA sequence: TGTGCCAGCGCCCGGGGCGCAGATACGCAGTATTTT.

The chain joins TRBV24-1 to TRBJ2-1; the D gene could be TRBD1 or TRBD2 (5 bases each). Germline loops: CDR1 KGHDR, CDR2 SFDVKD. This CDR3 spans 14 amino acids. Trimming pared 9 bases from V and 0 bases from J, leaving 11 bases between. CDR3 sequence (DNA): TGTGCCACCGCTAAGGGGACCTCCTACAATGAGCAGTTCTTC. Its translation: CATAKGTSYNEQFF.